The rows below give T cell receptor beta chains drawn from one sample of a study of sequential checkpoint blockade in melanoma. Produced via immunoSEQ multiplex PCR; TCRdb's table is partial and in-frame only. This table has 15,000 to 20,000 clones, roughly 53% appearing once. Source: CD8+ T cells sorted from blood (inferred from file names), taken from a patient given nivolumab and ipilimumab in sequence. Receptor source: a human donor with melanoma. Each CDR3 is given with its conserved first and last residue. The D gene is left open where the match is weak. Clone size is given for some rows only: seen once, a few or many times, or a class if the clone is expanded.

NA	TRBD2	TRBJ2-3	TRBV6-6	TGTGCCAGCAGACCTAGCGGGGGGAAAACAGATACGCAGTATTTT	CASRPSGGKTDTQYF
NA	NA	TRBJ2-3	TRBV10-1	TGCGCCAGCAGTGAGCAGCGGTACACAGATACGCAGTATTTT	CASSEQRYTDTQYF
NA	NA	TRBJ1-5	TRBV7-9	TGTGCCAGCAGCCCAGGGGCAGGTGGGCCCCAGCATTTT	CASSPGAGGPQHF
few	NA	TRBJ1-2	TRBV4-1	TGCGCCAGCAGCCAAGATTCCTATGGAGGCTATGGCTACACCTTC	CASSQDSYGGYGYTF
NA	NA	TRBJ1-1	TRBV9	TGTGCCAGCAGTTTTAGGAGTAACACTGAAGCTTTCTTT	CASSFRSNTEAFF
NA	TRBD1	TRBJ2-7	TRBV27	TGTGCCAGCAGTCCCGGGACAGGGAGAGAGCAGTACTTC	CASSPGTGREQYF
NA	TRBD2	TRBJ2-1	TRBV10-2	TGCGCCAGCAGGGGGACTAGCGGGAGGAATGAGCAGTTCTTC	CASRGTSGRNEQFF
NA	TRBD2	TRBJ2-7	TRBV6-5	TGTGCCAGCAGCCCGTGGACTAGCGCCTCCTACGAGCAGTACTTC	CASSPWTSASYEQYF
NA	TRBD1	TRBJ1-1	TRBV27	TGTGCCAGCAGTCCGGGGACAGGGGGCACTGAAGCTTTCTTT	CASSPGTGGTEAFF
NA	TRBD2	TRBJ2-2	TRBV4-1	TGCGCCAGCAGCACTCTAGCGGGAGGGTTCGGGGAGCTGTTTTTT	CASSTLAGGFGELFF
NA	NA	TRBJ2-7	TRBV5-6	TGTGCCAGCAGCCCTACGTCAGGGGTCTACGAGCAGTACTTC	CASSPTSGVYEQYF
few	TRBD1	TRBJ2-1	TRBV28	TGTGCCAGCAGTCTAAGGACAGGGCGGGGTAATGGGGTCAATGAGCAGTTCTTC	CASSLRTGRGNGVNEQFF
few	TRBD1	TRBJ2-7	TRBV4-1	TGCGCCAGCAGCCTACTACCCGGAACCGGACAGGGGTACGAGCAGTACTTC	CASSLLPGTGQGYEQYF
NA	NA	TRBJ2-1	TRBV2	TGTGCCAGCAGTGAAGCGTCCCAAAAAGGCGGAAGGTGGCAGTTCTTC	CASSEASQKGGRWQFF
NA	TRBD2	TRBJ2-1	TRBV18	TGTGCCAGCGGAGGACTAGCGGGACTTTACAATGAGCAGTTCTTC	CASGGLAGLYNEQFF
NA	NA	TRBJ2-1	TRBV5-5	TGTGCCAGCAGCTTGCGGAGAATATACAATGAGCAGTTCTTC	CASSLRRIYNEQFF
NA	NA	TRBJ2-7	TRBV28	TGTGCCAGCAGTACCCCTGCGACAGAGGCCTACGAGCAGTACTTC	CASSTPATEAYEQYF